The rows below give T cell receptor beta chains drawn from one sample of a study of T cells in Graves' hyperthyroidism and ophthalmopathy. TCRdb re-called the multiplex PCR reads through MiXCR, storing one row per CDR3 protein. The sample consists of about 180,000 distinct CDR3 sequences, approximately 17% of them appearing once. The sample was blood. The receptor set was obtained from a woman aged 45 to 65 with Graves' hyperthyroidism. CDR3s include the opening cysteine and the closing phenylalanine or tryptophan. A D gene is named only where the DNA matches it firmly. Clone size is shown for a subset of rows, as once, few, many or a class of expanded clone.

D gene	V gene	clone size	CDR3 length	J gene	CDR3 protein	CDR3 DNA
TRBD1	TRBV12-3/TRBV12-4	many	17	TRBJ1-2	CASSLPGQGEANYGYTF	TGTGCCAGCAGCCTACCGGGACAGGGGGAAGCTAACTATGGCTACACCTTC
NA	TRBV7-2	many	11	TRBJ2-1	CASSFYNEQFF	TGTGCCAGCAGTTTTTACAATGAGCAGTTCTTC
NA	TRBV18	many	14	TRBJ1-4	CASSTAGTNEKLFF	TGTGCCAGCTCAACGGCAGGGACTAATGAAAAACTGTTTTTT
NA	TRBV7-9	many	14	TRBJ1-6	CASSLDRSTSPLHF	TGTGCCAGCAGCTTAGACAGGTCAACTTCACCCCTCCACTTT
TRBD2	TRBV27	many	17	TRBJ2-1	CASSTAKLAGAYNEQFF	TGTGCCAGCAGTACAGCAAAGCTAGCGGGGGCATACAATGAGCAGTTCTTC
NA	TRBV20-1	few	13	TRBJ1-5	CSARVSGNQPQHF	TGCAGTGCTAGAGTTAGCGGGAATCAGCCCCAGCATTTT
TRBD1	TRBV28	NA	14	TRBJ2-5	CASSRQGAVETQYF	TGTGCCAGCTCACGACAGGGGGCGGTTGAGACCCAGTACTTC
TRBD2	TRBV20-1	many	17	TRBJ2-3	CSARPVAGEGSTDTQYF	TGCAGTGCTAGACCGGTAGCGGGGGAGGGGAGCACAGATACGCAGTATTTT
NA	TRBV11-2	NA	13	TRBJ1-5	CASSLMEDQPQHF	TGTGCCAGCAGCTTGATGGAGGATCAGCCCCAGCATTTT
TRBD1	TRBV5-1	many	15	TRBJ2-3	CASSLEGGRVDTQYF	TGCGCCAGCAGCTTGGAAGGGGGCCGAGTAGATACGCAGTATTTT
NA	TRBV27	many	16	TRBJ2-3	CASSRSGTLITDTQYF	TGTGCCAGCAGCCGATCCGGGACTCTCATCACAGATACGCAGTATTTT
TRBD1	TRBV7-2	many	12	TRBJ2-5	CASSPIDRGQYF	TGTGCCAGCAGCCCGATCGACAGGGGACAGTACTTC
NA	TRBV9	many	14	TRBJ1-1	CASSVDQGLSEAFF	TGTGCCAGCAGCGTAGACCAGGGTTTGAGTGAAGCTTTCTTT
TRBD2	TRBV2	many	16	TRBJ2-5	CASSVGTSGTQETQYF	TGTGCCAGCAGCGTCGGGACTAGCGGGACCCAAGAGACCCAGTACTTC
TRBD1	TRBV6-1	many	14	TRBJ2-1	CASSRLGQGDGLFF	TGTGCCAGCAGCCGCTTGGGACAGGGGGATGGTCTGTTCTTC
NA	TRBV7-3	few	16	TRBJ1-2	CASSLGGGVANYGYTF	TGTGCCAGCAGCTTAGGAGGCGGTGTAGCTAACTATGGCTACACCTTC
TRBD2	TRBV6-1	many	15	TRBJ2-1	CASSEAGLAGNEQFF	TGTGCCAGCAGTGAAGCCGGACTAGCGGGAAATGAGCAGTTCTTC
NA	TRBV5-6	NA	16	TRBJ2-2	CASSLLAGQGTGELFF	TGTGCCAGCAGCCTTCTCGCGGGCCAGGGGACCGGGGAGCTGTTTTTT
NA	TRBV11-1	many	19	TRBJ2-7	CASSPRGAGGLDALYEQYF	TGTGCCAGCAGCCCCAGGGGGGCAGGGGGGCTCGACGCGTTATACGAGCAGTACTTC
TRBD2	TRBV18	many	12	TRBJ2-1	CASSPAAGERFF	TGTGCCAGCTCACCAGCGGCGGGGGAGCGGTTCTTC
TRBD2	TRBV5-6	NA	16	TRBJ2-7	CASSLVPGLVSLEQYF	TGTGCCAGCAGCTTGGTCCCGGGACTAGTGTCGTTGGAGCAGTACTTC
TRBD1	TRBV4-1	few	17	TRBJ2-2	CASSQEAGTGAAGELFF	TGCGCCAGCAGCCAAGAGGCCGGGACAGGGGCAGCCGGGGAGCTGTTTTTT
TRBD2	TRBV20-1	many	13	TRBJ2-3	CSLSGGATGAQYF	TGCAGCCTTAGCGGGGGGGCAACGGGTGCGCAGTATTTT
NA	TRBV6-5	many	15	TRBJ1-1	CASSYSARGNTEAFF	TGTGCCAGCAGTTACTCGGCCAGGGGGAACACTGAAGCTTTCTTT
TRBD1	TRBV11-2	many	15	TRBJ2-3	CASLYPGTGLNTQYF	TGTGCCAGCCTTTACCCAGGGACAGGGTTAAATACGCAGTATTTT
NA	TRBV6-5	NA	15	TRBJ2-7	CASSYSTAPAYEQYF	TGTGCCAGCAGTTACTCGACAGCCCCGGCCTACGAGCAGTACTTC
NA	TRBV27	many	13	TRBJ1-5	CASKRGQGQPQHF	TGTGCCAGTAAAAGGGGCCAAGGGCAGCCCCAGCATTTT
NA	TRBV7-8	many	14	TRBJ2-7	CASSLIQGSYEQYF	TGTGCCAGCAGCTTAATTCAGGGTTCCTACGAGCAGTACTTC
NA	TRBV20-1	many	16	TRBJ2-7	CSARPAGPGQRLEQYF	TGCAGTGCTAGACCCGCGGGGCCGGGACAAAGGCTCGAGCAGTACTTC
TRBD1	TRBV2	NA	14	TRBJ1-2	CANRPDRGDYGYTF	TGTGCCAACAGACCCGACAGGGGGGACTATGGCTACACCTTC
NA	TRBV6-5	many	14	TRBJ2-6	CASSYGLGANVLTF	TGTGCCAGCAGTTACGGCCTTGGGGCCAACGTCCTGACTTTC
NA	TRBV3-1	many	13	TRBJ2-2	CASSRLRSGELFF	TGTGCCAGCAGCCGGCTTAGAAGCGGGGAGCTGTTTTTT
NA	TRBV6-1	many	13	TRBJ2-1	CASNRDSYNEQFF	TGTGCCAGCAACAGGGACTCCTACAATGAGCAGTTCTTC
NA	TRBV6-1	many	15	TRBJ1-5	CAIPGGKYSNQPQHF	TGTGCCATCCCGGGAGGGAAATATAGCAATCAGCCCCAGCATTTT
TRBD1	TRBV4-1	few	13	TRBJ1-4	CASSTRQGEKLFF	TGCGCCAGCAGCACCCGACAGGGCGAAAAACTGTTTTTT
TRBD2	TRBV7-2	once	14	TRBJ2-5	CASSLETSGGTQYF	TGTGCCAGCAGCTTAGAGACTAGCGGCGGGACCCAGTACTTC
NA	TRBV20-1	few	15	TRBJ2-5	CSARDLGSPQEAQYF	TGCAGTGCTAGAGATCTGGGTTCCCCCCAAGAGGCCCAGTACTTC
NA	TRBV24-1	NA	16	TRBJ2-3	CATRGGGGTITDTQYF	TGTGCCACCAGGGGTGGGGGGGGCACTATCACAGATACGCAGTATTTT
NA	TRBV15	many	14	TRBJ1-5	CATSRDLQGRPQHF	TGTGCCACCAGCAGAGATCTCCAGGGACGGCCCCAGCATTTT
NA	TRBV7-9	many	16	TRBJ2-5	CASSLPGPPLRETQYF	TGTGCCAGCAGCTTACCGGGACCGCCACTTAGGGAGACCCAGTACTTC
NA	TRBV18	many	13	TRBJ2-5	CASSPRLQETQYF	TGTGCCAGCTCACCTCGGTTGCAAGAGACCCAGTACTTC
NA	TRBV14	NA	14	TRBJ1-2	CAGSPPKREFPTAF	TGTGCCGGCAGCCCCCCCAAGAGGGAATTCCCAACGGCCTTC
NA	TRBV6-1	many	17	TRBJ1-5	CASSKLYTSPRNQPQHF	TGTGCCAGCAGTAAACTTTACACTTCACCTAGGAATCAGCCCCAGCATTTT
NA	TRBV5-6	few	12	TRBJ2-1	CASSFGGEEQFF	TGTGCCAGCAGCTTTGGGGGCGAGGAGCAGTTCTTC
TRBD1	TRBV19	many	15	TRBJ1-4	CATTDRGQGSEKLFF	TGTGCCACCACGGACCGGGGACAGGGGAGTGAAAAACTGTTTTTT
NA	TRBV20-1	NA	14	TRBJ1-5	CSARIGAINQPQHF	TGCAGTGCTAGAATAGGGGCTATCAATCAGCCCCAGCATTTT
NA	TRBV28	NA	14	TRBJ1-1	CASKGQLRNTEAFF	TGTGCCAGCAAAGGACAGCTTCGGAACACTGAAGCTTTCTTT
NA	TRBV12-3/TRBV12-4	many	12	TRBJ2-5	CASSGFQETQYF	TGTGCCAGCTCCGGGTTTCAAGAGACCCAGTACTTC
NA	TRBV20-1	NA	13	TRBJ2-6	CSAWVSGANVLTF	TGCAGTGCCTGGGTCTCTGGGGCCAACGTCCTGACTTTC
NA	TRBV5-4	few	14	TRBJ2-7	CASRGGLDRDEQYF	TGTGCCAGCAGGGGGGGTCTTGACAGGGACGAGCAGTACTTC
NA	TRBV3-1	many	16	TRBJ2-7	CASSQVSTVMVNEQYF	TGTGCCAGCAGCCAGGTCAGCACAGTCATGGTCAACGAGCAGTACTTC
NA	TRBV2	many	14	TRBJ2-7	CASRAGTDSYEQYF	TGTGCCAGCAGGGCCGGGACTGACTCCTACGAGCAGTACTTC
NA	TRBV28	many	11	TRBJ1-1	CASFGSTEAFF	TGTGCCAGTTTTGGGAGTACTGAAGCTTTCTTT
NA	TRBV14	many	15	TRBJ2-7	CASSQSHISSYEQYF	TGTGCCAGCAGCCAAAGCCACATCAGCTCCTACGAGCAGTACTTC
TRBD2	TRBV11-2	NA	17	TRBJ2-7	CASSPRVGGTSGYEQYF	TGTGCCAGCAGCCCTCGTGTAGGCGGGACTAGCGGTTACGAGCAGTACTTC
NA	TRBV7-2	many	14	TRBJ2-3	CASSSGLAPDTQYF	TGTGCCAGCAGCTCGGGACTCGCCCCGGATACGCAGTATTTT
NA	TRBV3-1	many	13	TRBJ2-7	CASSPSDRYEQYF	TGTGCCAGCAGCCCGTCTGACCGCTACGAGCAGTACTTC